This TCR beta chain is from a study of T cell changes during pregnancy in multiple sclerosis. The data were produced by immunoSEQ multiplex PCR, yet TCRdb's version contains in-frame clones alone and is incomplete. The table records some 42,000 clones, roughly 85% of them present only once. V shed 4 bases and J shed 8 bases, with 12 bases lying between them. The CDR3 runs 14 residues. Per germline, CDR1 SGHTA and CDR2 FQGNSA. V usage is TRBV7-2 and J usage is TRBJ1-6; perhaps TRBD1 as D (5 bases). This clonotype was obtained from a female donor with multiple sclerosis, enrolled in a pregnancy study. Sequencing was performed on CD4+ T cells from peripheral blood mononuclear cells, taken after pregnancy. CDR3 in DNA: TGTGCCAGCAGCTCGGCCCGCAGGGATTCACCCCTCCACTTT. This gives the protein CASSSARRDSPLHF.